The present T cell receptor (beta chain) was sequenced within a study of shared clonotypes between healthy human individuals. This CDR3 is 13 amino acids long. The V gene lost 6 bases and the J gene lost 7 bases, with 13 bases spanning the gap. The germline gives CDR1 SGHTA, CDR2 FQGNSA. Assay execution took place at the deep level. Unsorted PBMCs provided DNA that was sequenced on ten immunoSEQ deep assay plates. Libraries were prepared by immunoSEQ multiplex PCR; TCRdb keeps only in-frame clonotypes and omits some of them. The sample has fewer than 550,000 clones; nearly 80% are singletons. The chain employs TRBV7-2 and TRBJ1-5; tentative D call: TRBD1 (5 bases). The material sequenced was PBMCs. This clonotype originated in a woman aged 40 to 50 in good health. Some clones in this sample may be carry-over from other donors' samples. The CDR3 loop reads CASSEWGGQPQHF. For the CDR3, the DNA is TGTGCCAGCAGTGAATGGGGCGGACAGCCCCAGCATTTT.